Listed below are T cell receptor beta chains from one sample, sequenced in a study of shared clonotypes between healthy human individuals. Generated by immunoSEQ multiplex PCR, the TCRdb table keeps only in-frame clones and is missing some. The sample lists 950,000 to 1,100,000 clones; roughly 80% were seen once. The sequenced sample was memory CD4+ T cells sorted from blood. Every receptor here comes from a man between 18 and 29 years old in good health. CDR3s include the opening cysteine and the closing phenylalanine or tryptophan. Fields, in order: J gene, D gene, V gene, clone size, CDR3 protein, CDR3 DNA. The D gene is left open where the match is weak. Size tells how often a clone was seen (once, few, many) or the class of an expanded clone, and some rows leave it out.

>TRBJ1-1|NA|TRBV5-1|NA
CASSLDSGPYTEAFF
TGCGCCAGCAGCTTGGATTCAGGCCCATACACTGAAGCTTTCTTT
>TRBJ1-2|NA|TRBV4-1|NA
CASSQGTVNYGYTF
TGCGCCAGCAGCCAAGGGACGGTTAACTATGGCTACACCTTC
>TRBJ1-1|TRBD1|TRBV11-3|NA
CASSLGQGNTEAFF
TGTGCCAGCAGCTTAGGACAGGGGAACACTGAAGCTTTCTTT
>TRBJ2-2|NA|TRBV12-5|NA
CASGLGWELNTGELFF
TGTGCTAGTGGTTTGGGGTGGGAGTTGAACACCGGGGAGCTGTTTTTT
>TRBJ1-5|NA|TRBV23-1|NA
CASSQSRGQPQHF
TGCGCCAGCAGTCAATCCCGCGGTCAGCCCCAGCATTTT
>TRBJ2-1|TRBD2|TRBV29-1|NA
CSGAWLAGGNEQFF
TGCAGCGGGGCATGGCTAGCGGGAGGCAATGAGCAGTTCTTC
>TRBJ1-2|NA|TRBV28|few
CASSQDSPGLFYGYTF
TGTGCCAGCAGTCAAGACAGTCCAGGCCTCTTCTATGGCTACACCTTC
>TRBJ1-6|TRBD1|TRBV6-5|few
CASAAGGSNSPLHF
TGTGCCAGTGCGGCAGGGGGCTCAAATTCACCCCTCCACTTT
>TRBJ2-7|TRBD1|TRBV7-2|NA
CASSPGTVSYEQYF
TGTGCCAGCAGCCCTGGGACAGTTTCCTACGAGCAGTACTTC
>TRBJ2-7|TRBD2|TRBV7-2|many
CASAMTSAEQYF
TGTGCCAGCGCCATGACTAGCGCCGAGCAGTACTTC
>TRBJ1-1|TRBD1|TRBV6-6|NA
CASTRTGNPEAFF
TGTGCCAGCACCCGGACAGGGAACCCTGAAGCTTTCTTT
>TRBJ2-3|TRBD1|TRBV12-5|NA
CASAPRDREGTDTQYF
TGTGCTAGTGCACCCCGGGACAGGGAGGGCACAGATACGCAGTATTTT
>TRBJ1-3|NA|TRBV30|NA
CAWSRSNSIYF
TGTGCCTGGAGCCGGAGTAATTCCATATATTTT
>TRBJ2-4|NA|TRBV11-2|NA
CASSLEGGAKNIQYF
TGTGCCAGCAGCTTAGAAGGGGGGGCCAAAAACATTCAGTACTTC
>TRBJ2-3|TRBD2|TRBV6-6|NA
CASSSGLAGAYTQYF
TGTGCCAGCAGTTCGGGGCTAGCGGGGGCCTATACGCAGTATTTT
>TRBJ2-5|NA|TRBV5-5|NA
CASSLTGETQYF
TGTGCCAGCAGCTTGACAGGCGAGACCCAGTACTTC
>TRBJ1-5|NA|TRBV11-2|NA
CASSPSGEGGQPQHF
TGTGCCAGCAGCCCCTCTGGGGAAGGGGGGCAGCCCCAGCATTTT
>TRBJ1-1|NA|TRBV5-1|NA
CASSLGGLNTEAFF
TGCGCCAGCAGCTTAGGGGGGCTGAACACTGAAGCTTTCTTT
>TRBJ2-5|TRBD1|TRBV5-1|NA
CASSLEGQGETQYF
TGCGCCAGCAGCTTGGAGGGACAGGGAGAGACCCAGTACTTC
>TRBJ1-4|NA|TRBV5-4|NA
CASSLGAGVTNEKLFF
TGTGCCAGCAGCTTGGGAGCAGGGGTTACTAATGAAAAACTGTTTTTT
>TRBJ1-2|NA|TRBV6-4|few
CASSRRFYGYTF
TGTGCCAGCAGCCGCCGCTTCTATGGCTACACCTTC
>TRBJ1-5|NA|TRBV6-1|NA
CASSVGANQPQHF
TGTGCCAGCAGTGTGGGGGCCAATCAGCCCCAGCATTTT
>TRBJ1-2|TRBD1|TRBV13|NA
CASSFAQGRSDYGYTF
TGTGCCAGCAGCTTCGCACAGGGGAGATCGGACTATGGCTACACCTTC
>TRBJ2-3|TRBD1|TRBV7-9|NA
CASSAGQGYTDTQYF
TGTGCCAGCAGCGCGGGACAGGGTTACACAGATACGCAGTATTTT
>TRBJ2-2|TRBD2|TRBV5-1|NA
CASSLVASGDPGELFF
TGCGCCAGCAGCTTGGTGGCTAGCGGGGACCCCGGGGAGCTGTTTTTT
>TRBJ1-1|NA|TRBV7-9|NA
CASSTLTGWVTEAFF
TGTGCCAGCAGCACTTTAACAGGGTGGGTCACTGAAGCTTTCTTT
>TRBJ1-5|TRBD1|TRBV5-6|NA
CASSLQGGSQPQHF
TGTGCCAGCAGCCTACAGGGGGGCTCGCAGCCCCAGCATTTT
>TRBJ2-3|NA|TRBV7-9|NA
CASSMGVGRTDTQYF
TGTGCCAGCAGCATGGGGGTGGGCCGCACAGATACGCAGTATTTT
>TRBJ1-1|NA|TRBV5-1|few
CASSLMTDTEAFF
TGCGCCAGCAGCTTGATGACTGACACTGAAGCTTTCTTT
>TRBJ1-1|NA|TRBV5-4|NA
CASSSTSGASTEAFF
TGTGCCAGCAGCTCAACTTCCGGGGCCTCCACTGAAGCTTTCTTT
>TRBJ2-3|NA|TRBV7-9|NA
CASRRKGDTQYF
TGTGCCAGCCGACGAAAGGGAGATACGCAGTATTTT
>TRBJ1-2|NA|TRBV28|NA
CASSPPGSPIYGYTF
TGTGCCAGCAGCCCCCCTGGGTCCCCCATCTATGGCTACACCTTC
>TRBJ2-3|TRBD1|TRBV28|NA
CASTQGANTDTQYF
TGTGCCAGCACCCAGGGGGCGAACACAGATACGCAGTATTTT
>TRBJ2-5|TRBD2|TRBV10-3|NA
CAISESMGASGQETQYF
TGTGCCATCAGTGAGTCGATGGGTGCTAGCGGCCAAGAGACCCAGTACTTC
>TRBJ2-3|TRBD2|TRBV4-3|NA
CASSQGLAGGADTQYF
TGCGCCAGCAGCCAAGGACTAGCGGGAGGTGCAGATACGCAGTATTTT
>TRBJ2-7|NA|TRBV11-2|NA
CASSLGASYEQYF
TGTGCCAGCAGCTTAGGCGCTTCCTACGAGCAGTACTTC
>TRBJ2-5|NA|TRBV7-2|once
CASSQGVTQETQYF
TGTGCCAGCAGCCAAGGGGTAACACAAGAGACCCAGTACTTC
>TRBJ2-4|NA|TRBV19|NA
CASSIQDSKNIQYF
TGTGCCAGTAGTATACAGGATTCCAAAAACATTCAGTACTTC
>TRBJ2-5|NA|TRBV5-4|NA
CASSIGTLGTETQYF
TGTGCCAGCAGCATCGGGACTCTCGGGACAGAGACCCAGTACTTC
>TRBJ1-1|TRBD1|TRBV18|NA
CASSSGTGGSTEAFF
TGTGCCAGCTCCTCCGGGACAGGGGGTTCGACTGAAGCTTTCTTT
>TRBJ1-4|NA|TRBV6-1|NA
CASSWTSNEKLFF
TGTGCCAGCAGTTGGACCTCTAATGAAAAACTGTTTTTT
>TRBJ2-1|NA|TRBV5-1|NA
CASSLIGGPTDEQFF
TGCGCCAGCAGCTTGATCGGGGGGCCGACGGATGAGCAGTTCTTC
>TRBJ2-1|TRBD2|TRBV10-1|NA
CASSGGLAGGGSYNEQFF
TGCGCCAGCAGTGGAGGACTAGCGGGAGGGGGTTCCTACAATGAGCAGTTCTTC
>TRBJ1-6|NA|TRBV5-1|few
CASSLSGASYNSPLHF
TGCGCCAGCAGCTTGTCGGGGGCGTCCTATAATTCACCCCTCCACTTT
>TRBJ1-6|NA|TRBV27|once
CASSPGTFNSPLHF
TGTGCCAGCAGTCCGGGGACCTTTAATTCACCCCTCCACTTT
>TRBJ2-2|NA|TRBV4-3|NA
CASSLGRLSGELFF
TGCGCCAGCAGCCTTGGACGCTTGTCCGGGGAGCTGTTTTTT
>TRBJ2-5|NA|TRBV4-1|NA
CASSQAYSETQYF
TGCGCCAGCAGCCAAGCCTATTCGGAGACCCAGTACTTC
>TRBJ2-2|TRBD1|TRBV30|NA
CAWTRKGATGELFF
TGTGCCTGGACCAGAAAGGGGGCCACCGGGGAGCTGTTTTTT
>TRBJ1-4|NA|TRBV10-3|once
CAISRDVGNEKLFF
TGTGCCATCAGTAGGGACGTGGGTAATGAAAAACTGTTTTTT
>TRBJ2-5|NA|TRBV29-1|NA
CSVRYQETQYF
TGCAGCGTCAGGTACCAAGAGACCCAGTACTTC
>TRBJ2-1|NA|TRBV5-1|NA
CASSPSVLANNEQFF
TGCGCCAGCAGCCCCTCCGTTCTAGCGAACAATGAGCAGTTCTTC
>TRBJ2-7|NA|TRBV2|NA
CASSARDEQYF
TGTGCCAGCAGTGCGAGGGACGAGCAGTACTTC
>TRBJ2-1|NA|TRBV19|NA
CASSIFYNSYNEQFF
TGTGCCAGTAGTATTTTCTACAACTCCTACAATGAGCAGTTCTTC
>TRBJ2-1|NA|TRBV18|NA
CASSPRGPVDNEQFF
TGTGCCAGCTCACCACGGGGACCAGTGGACAATGAGCAGTTCTTC
>TRBJ1-2|TRBD1|TRBV30|NA
CAWSVGGQGDGYTF
TGTGCCTGGAGTGTAGGTGGACAGGGAGATGGCTACACCTTC
>TRBJ1-5|NA|TRBV15|few
CATSRDSWRGAGRNQPQHF
TGTGCCACCAGCAGAGACAGTTGGAGGGGGGCGGGACGCAATCAGCCCCAGCATTTT
>TRBJ2-1|NA|TRBV18|NA
CASSPRGNRAFNEQFF
TGTGCCAGCTCACCACGGGGGAATCGAGCCTTCAATGAGCAGTTCTTC
>TRBJ1-2|NA|TRBV9|NA
CASSLGGGAGDYGYTF
TGTGCCAGCAGCCTCGGTGGCGGGGCGGGGGACTATGGCTACACCTTC
>TRBJ1-2|NA|TRBV2|NA
CASVQRRLDYGYTF
TGTGCCAGCGTTCAGAGACGCCTGGACTATGGCTACACCTTC